This T cell receptor (beta chain) came from a study of T cell responses to AZD1222 COVID-19 vaccine. Looking at the study overall: Pooling was applied to second doses at about 4 or about 12 weeks. Whole-study results and caveats: Only after the peak T cell response were repertoires sampled.

To note about this clone: What it binds is not known.

This table comes from immunoSEQ multiplex PCR, and its TCRdb copy is limited to in-frame clones, with some not included. The data contain about 93,000 clones, approximately 88% of them singletons. This CDR3 contains 16 residues. The V end lost 2 bases, the J end lost 5 bases, and 18 bases lay between the germline ends. Germline assignment: CDR1 MNHEY and CDR2 SVGAGI. The source was peripheral blood, collected on day 0 of AZD1222 vaccination. The receptor's source is an adult in good health. The chain uses TRBV6-5 and TRBJ2-5; D may be TRBD2 (5 bases). CDR3 nucleotides: TGTGCCAGCAGTTACCCCCCCAGCGGTAGTAGGGAGACCCAGTACTTC. It specifies CASSYPPSGSRETQYF.